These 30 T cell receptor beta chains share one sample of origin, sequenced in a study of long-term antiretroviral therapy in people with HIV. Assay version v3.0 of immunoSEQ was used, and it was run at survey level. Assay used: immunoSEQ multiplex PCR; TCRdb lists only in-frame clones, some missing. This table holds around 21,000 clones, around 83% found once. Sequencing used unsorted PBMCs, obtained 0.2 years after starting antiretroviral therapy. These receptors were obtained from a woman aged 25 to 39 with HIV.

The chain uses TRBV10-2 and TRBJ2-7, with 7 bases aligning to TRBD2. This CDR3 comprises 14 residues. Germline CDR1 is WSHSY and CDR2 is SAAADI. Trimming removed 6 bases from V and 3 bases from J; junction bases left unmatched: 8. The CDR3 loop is CASSQLAANYEQYF. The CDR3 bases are TGCGCCAGCAGCCAGCTAGCGGCCAACTACGAGCAGTACTTC.

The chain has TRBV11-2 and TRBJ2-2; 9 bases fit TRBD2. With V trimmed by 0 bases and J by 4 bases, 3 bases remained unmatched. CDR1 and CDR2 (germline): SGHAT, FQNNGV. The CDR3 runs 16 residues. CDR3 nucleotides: TGTGCCAGCAGCTTAGACCTAGCGGGGCCCACCGGGGAGCTGTTTTTT. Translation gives CASSLDLAGPTGELFF.

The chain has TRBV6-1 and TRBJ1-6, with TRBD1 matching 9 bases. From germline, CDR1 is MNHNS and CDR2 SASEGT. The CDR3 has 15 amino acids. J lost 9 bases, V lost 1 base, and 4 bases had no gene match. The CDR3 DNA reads TGTGCCAGCAGTGAAGTACAGGGGGCCACTTCACCCCTCCACTTT. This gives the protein CASSEVQGATSPLHF.

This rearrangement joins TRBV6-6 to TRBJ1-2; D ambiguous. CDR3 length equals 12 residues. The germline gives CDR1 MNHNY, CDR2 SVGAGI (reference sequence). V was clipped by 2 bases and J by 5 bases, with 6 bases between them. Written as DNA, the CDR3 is TGTGCCAGCAGTTACGAAAATTATGGCTACACCTTC. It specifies CASSYENYGYTF.

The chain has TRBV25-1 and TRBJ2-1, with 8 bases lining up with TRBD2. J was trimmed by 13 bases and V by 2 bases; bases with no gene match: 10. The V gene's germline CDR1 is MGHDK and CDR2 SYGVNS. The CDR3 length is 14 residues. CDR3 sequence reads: CASSEPHREGIQFF. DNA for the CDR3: TGTGCCAGCAGTGAACCGCACCGGGAGGGGATACAGTTCTTC.

CDR3 sequence reads: CASSQDRGRGAPTGELFF. CDR3 nucleotide sequence: TGTGCCAGCAGCCAAGATCGTGGGCGGGGGGCCCCCACCGGGGAGCTGTTTTTT. The chain is built from TRBV4-2 and TRBJ2-2; 8 bases are a match to TRBD2. The CDR3 totals 18 residues. V was pared by 0 bases and J by 4 bases, with 10 bases of the junction left unmatched. The V gene's germline CDR1 is LGHNA and CDR2 YNFKEQ.

CDR3 nucleotides: TGTGCCTGGAGTGTAAAAGGGCTCAACACCGGGGAGCTGTTTTTT. Translating it yields CAWSVKGLNTGELFF. V usage is TRBV30 and J usage is TRBJ2-2, with D hard to call. Looked up from germline, CDR1 is GTSNPN and CDR2 is SVGIG (reference sequence). CDR3 length: 15 residues. The V and J ends lost 0 bases and 2 bases respectively, with 10 bases between them.

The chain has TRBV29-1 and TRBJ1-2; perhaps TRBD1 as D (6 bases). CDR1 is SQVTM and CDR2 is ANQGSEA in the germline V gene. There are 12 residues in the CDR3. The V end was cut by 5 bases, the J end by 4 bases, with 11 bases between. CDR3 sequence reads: CSVPDRPYGYTF. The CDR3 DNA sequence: TGCAGCGTTCCTGACAGGCCCTATGGCTACACCTTC.

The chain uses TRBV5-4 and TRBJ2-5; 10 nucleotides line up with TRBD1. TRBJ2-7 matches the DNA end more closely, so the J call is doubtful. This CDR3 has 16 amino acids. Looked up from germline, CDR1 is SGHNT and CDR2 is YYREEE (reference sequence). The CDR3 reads CASSLVIGTGDYEQYF. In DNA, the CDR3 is TGTGCCAGCAGCTTGGTTATTGGGACAGGGGACTACGAGCAGTACTTC.

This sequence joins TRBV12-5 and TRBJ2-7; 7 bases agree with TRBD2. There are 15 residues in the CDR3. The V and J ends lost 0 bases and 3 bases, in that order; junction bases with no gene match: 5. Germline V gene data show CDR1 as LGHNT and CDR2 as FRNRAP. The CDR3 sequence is CASGLVYGGIYEQYV. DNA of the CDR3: TGTGCTAGTGGTTTGGTATACGGGGGGATCTACGAGCAGTACGTC.

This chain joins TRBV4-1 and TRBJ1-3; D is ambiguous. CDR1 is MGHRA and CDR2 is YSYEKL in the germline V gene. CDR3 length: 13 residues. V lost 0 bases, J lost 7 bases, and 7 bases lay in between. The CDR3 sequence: CASSQDRVNTIYF. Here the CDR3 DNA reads TGCGCCAGCAGCCAAGATAGGGTGAACACCATATATTTT.

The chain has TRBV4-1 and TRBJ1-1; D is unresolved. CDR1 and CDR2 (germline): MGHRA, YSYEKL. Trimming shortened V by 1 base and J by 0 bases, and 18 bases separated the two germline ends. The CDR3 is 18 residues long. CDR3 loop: CASSQGILRQRMNTEAFF. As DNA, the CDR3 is TGCGCCAGCAGCCAAGGGATACTAAGGCAACGGATGAACACTGAAGCTTTCTTT.

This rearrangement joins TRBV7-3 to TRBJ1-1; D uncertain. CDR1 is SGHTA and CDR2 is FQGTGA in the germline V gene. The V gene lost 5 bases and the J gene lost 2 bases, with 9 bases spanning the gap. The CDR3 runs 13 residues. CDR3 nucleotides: TGTGCCAGCAGCCGAAACAGAAACACTGAAGCTTTCTTT. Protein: CASSRNRNTEAFF.

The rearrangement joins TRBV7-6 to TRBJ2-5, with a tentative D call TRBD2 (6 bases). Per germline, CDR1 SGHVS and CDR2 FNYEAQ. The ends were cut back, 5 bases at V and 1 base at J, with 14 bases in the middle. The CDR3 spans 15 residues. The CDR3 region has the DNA TGTGCCAGCAGCGCATTTAGCGGCCTCCAAGAGACCCAGTACTTC. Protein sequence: CASSAFSGLQETQYF.

The CDR3 spells CASSEHRVKTGNTIYF. The CDR3, as DNA: TGTGCCAGCAGTGAACACAGGGTGAAGACTGGAAACACCATATATTTT. The V and J genes are TRBV6-1 and TRBJ1-3; weak D call: TRBD1 (6 bases). There are 16 residues in the CDR3. CDR1 and CDR2 from the germline V gene are MNHNS and SASEGT. With 2 bases removed from V and 2 bases from J, the gap between germline ends came to 13 bases.

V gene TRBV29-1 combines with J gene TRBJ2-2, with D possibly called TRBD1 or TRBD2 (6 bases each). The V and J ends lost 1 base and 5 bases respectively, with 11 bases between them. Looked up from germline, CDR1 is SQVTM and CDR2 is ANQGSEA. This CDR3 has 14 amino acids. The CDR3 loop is CSVEGGARTGELFF. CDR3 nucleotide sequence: TGCAGCGTTGAAGGGGGGGCCAGGACCGGGGAGCTGTTTTTT.

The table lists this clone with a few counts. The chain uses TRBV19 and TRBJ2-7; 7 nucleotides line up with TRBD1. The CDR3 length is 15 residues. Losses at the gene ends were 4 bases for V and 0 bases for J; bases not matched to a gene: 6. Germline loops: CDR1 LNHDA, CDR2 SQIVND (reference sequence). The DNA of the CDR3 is TGTGCCAGTAGTAGGGGGACAGTCCCCTCCTACGAGCAGTACTTC. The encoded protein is CASSRGTVPSYEQYF.

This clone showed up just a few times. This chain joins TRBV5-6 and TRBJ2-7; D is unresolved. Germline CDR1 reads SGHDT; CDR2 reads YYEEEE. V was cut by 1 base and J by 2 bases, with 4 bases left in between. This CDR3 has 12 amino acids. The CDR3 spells CASSLNPYEQYF. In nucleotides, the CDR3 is TGTGCCAGCAGCTTGAACCCCTACGAGCAGTACTTC.

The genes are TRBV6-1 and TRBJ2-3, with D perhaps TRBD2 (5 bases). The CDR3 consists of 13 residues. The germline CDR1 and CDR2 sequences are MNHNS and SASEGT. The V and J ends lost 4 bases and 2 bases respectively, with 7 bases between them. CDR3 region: CASSGENTDTQYF. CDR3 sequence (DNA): TGTGCCAGCAGTGGGGAGAACACAGATACGCAGTATTTT.

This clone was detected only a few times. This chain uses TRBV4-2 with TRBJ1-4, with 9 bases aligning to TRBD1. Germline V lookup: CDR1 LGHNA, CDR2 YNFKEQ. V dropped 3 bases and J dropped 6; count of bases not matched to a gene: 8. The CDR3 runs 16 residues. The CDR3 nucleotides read TGTGCCAGCAGCCAGGATACAGGGGGCGGGGATGAAAAACTGTTTTTT. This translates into CASSQDTGGGDEKLFF.

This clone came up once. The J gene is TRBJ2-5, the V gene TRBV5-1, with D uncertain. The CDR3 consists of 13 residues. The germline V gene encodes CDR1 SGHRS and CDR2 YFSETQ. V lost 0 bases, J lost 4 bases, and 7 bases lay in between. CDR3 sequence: CASSLAGLETQYF. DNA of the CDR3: TGCGCCAGCAGCTTGGCCGGGTTAGAGACCCAGTACTTC.

For the CDR3, the DNA is TGTGCCAGCAGTGGCCGGGACAGATCCCCTTATGGCTACACCTTC. It codes for CASSGRDRSPYGYTF. The gene calls are TRBV6-1 and TRBJ1-2; 7 bases match TRBD1. Germline loops: CDR1 MNHNS, CDR2 SASEGT. V shed 4 bases, J shed 5 bases, and the junction held 10 bases outside the gene matches. This CDR3 is 15 amino acids long.

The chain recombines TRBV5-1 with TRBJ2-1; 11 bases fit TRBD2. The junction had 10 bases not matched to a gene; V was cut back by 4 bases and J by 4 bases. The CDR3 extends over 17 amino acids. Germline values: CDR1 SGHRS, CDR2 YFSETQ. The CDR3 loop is CASSSPRLAGLYNEQFF. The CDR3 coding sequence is TGCGCCAGCAGCAGCCCTCGACTAGCGGGGCTGTACAATGAGCAGTTCTTC.

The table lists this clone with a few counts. CDR3 protein: CASSHPGLNSPLHF. The CDR3 DNA follows: TGCGCCAGCAGCCATCCGGGTCTAAATTCACCCCTCCACTTT. J is TRBJ1-6 and V is TRBV4-1; no reliable D call. The CDR3 is 14 amino acids. Germline CDR1 and CDR2: MGHRA and YSYEKL. Trimming took 3 bases from V and 7 from J, leaving 10 bases between them.

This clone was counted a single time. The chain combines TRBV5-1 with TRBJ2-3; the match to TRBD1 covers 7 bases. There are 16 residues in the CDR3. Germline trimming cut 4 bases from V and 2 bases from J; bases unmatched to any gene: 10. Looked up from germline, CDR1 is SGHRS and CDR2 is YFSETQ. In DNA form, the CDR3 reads TGCGCCAGCAGCAATGGAACAGGGGCTACCACAGATACGCAGTATTTT. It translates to CASSNGTGATTDTQYF.

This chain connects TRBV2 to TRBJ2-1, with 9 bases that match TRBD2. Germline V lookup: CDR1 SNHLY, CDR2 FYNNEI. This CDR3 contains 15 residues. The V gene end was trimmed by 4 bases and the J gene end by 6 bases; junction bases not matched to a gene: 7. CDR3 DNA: TGTGCCAGCAGTGGGCGGCTAGCGGGGAGCAATGAGCAGTTCTTC. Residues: CASSGRLAGSNEQFF. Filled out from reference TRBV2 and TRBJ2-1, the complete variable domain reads EPEVTQTPSHQVTQMGQEVILRCVPISNHLYFYWYRQILGQKVEFLVSFYNNEISEKSEIFDDQFSVERPDGSNFTLKIRSTKLEDSAMYFCASSGRLAGSNEQFFGPGTRLTVL.

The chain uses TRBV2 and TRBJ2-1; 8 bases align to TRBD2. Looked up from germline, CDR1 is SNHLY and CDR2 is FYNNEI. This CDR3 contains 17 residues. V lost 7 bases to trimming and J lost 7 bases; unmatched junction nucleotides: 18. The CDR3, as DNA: TGTGCCAGCACTGCGTCATCTCCTGCGGGACTAGGGAATGAGCAGTTCTTC. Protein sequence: CASTASSPAGLGNEQFF.

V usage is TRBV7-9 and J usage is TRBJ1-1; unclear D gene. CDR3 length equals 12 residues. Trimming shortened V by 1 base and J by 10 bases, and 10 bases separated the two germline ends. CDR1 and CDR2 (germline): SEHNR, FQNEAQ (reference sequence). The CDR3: CASSLGGSAAFF. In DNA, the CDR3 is TGTGCCAGCAGCTTAGGGGGTTCGGCAGCTTTCTTT.

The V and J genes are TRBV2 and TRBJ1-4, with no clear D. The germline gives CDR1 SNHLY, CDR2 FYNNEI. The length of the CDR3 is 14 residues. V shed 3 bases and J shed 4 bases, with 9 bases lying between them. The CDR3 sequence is CASSELGYNEKLFF. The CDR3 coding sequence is TGTGCCAGCAGTGAGCTGGGGTATAATGAAAAACTGTTTTTT.

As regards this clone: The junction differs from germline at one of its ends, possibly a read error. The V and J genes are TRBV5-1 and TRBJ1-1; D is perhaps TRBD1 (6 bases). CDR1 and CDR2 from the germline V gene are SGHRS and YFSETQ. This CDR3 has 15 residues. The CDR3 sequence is CASSLGGAMNTEAFF. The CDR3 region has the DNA TGCGCCAGCAGTTTGGGGGGGGCGATGAACACTGAAGCTTTCTTT.